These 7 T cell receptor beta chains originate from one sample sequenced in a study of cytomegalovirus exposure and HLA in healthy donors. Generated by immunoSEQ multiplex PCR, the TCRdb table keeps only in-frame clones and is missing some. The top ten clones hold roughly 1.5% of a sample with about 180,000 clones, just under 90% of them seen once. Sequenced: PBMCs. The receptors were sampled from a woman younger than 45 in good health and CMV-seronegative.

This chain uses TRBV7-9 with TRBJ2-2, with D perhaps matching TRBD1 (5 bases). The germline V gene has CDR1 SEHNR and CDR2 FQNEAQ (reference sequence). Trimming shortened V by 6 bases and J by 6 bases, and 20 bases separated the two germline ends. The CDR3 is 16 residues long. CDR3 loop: CASRRTLGQGPGELFF. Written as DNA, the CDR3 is TGTGCCAGCAGGCGCACTCTCGGCCAGGGTCCCGGGGAGCTGTTTTTT.

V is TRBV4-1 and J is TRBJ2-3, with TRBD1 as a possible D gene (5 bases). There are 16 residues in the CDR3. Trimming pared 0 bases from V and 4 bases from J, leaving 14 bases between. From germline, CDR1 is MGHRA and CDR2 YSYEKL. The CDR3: CASSQEWNRLADTQYF. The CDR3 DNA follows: TGCGCCAGCAGCCAAGAGTGGAACAGGTTGGCAGATACGCAGTATTTT.

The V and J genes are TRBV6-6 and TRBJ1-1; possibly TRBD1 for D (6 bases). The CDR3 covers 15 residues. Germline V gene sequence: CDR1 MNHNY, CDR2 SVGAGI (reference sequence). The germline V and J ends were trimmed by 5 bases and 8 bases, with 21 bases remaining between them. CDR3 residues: CASSTSRTDLIEAFF. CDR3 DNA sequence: TGTGCCAGCAGTACCTCCCGGACAGACTTGATAGAAGCTTTCTTT.

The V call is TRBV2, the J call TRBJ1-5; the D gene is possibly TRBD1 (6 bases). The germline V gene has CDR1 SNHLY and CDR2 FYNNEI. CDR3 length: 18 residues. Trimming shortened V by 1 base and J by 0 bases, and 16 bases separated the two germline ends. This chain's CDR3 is CASSEGGGGTGSNQPQHF. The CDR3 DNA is TGTGCCAGCAGTGAAGGAGGGGGGGGGACGGGTAGCAATCAGCCCCAGCATTTT.

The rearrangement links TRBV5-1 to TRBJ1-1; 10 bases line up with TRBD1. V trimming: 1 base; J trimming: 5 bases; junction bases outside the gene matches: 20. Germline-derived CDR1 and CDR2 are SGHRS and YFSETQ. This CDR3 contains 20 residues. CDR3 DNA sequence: TGCGCCAGCAGCTTGAATTTCGGGACAGGGGAGTATGTAGGTGGGACTGAAGCTTTCTTT. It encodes CASSLNFGTGEYVGGTEAFF.

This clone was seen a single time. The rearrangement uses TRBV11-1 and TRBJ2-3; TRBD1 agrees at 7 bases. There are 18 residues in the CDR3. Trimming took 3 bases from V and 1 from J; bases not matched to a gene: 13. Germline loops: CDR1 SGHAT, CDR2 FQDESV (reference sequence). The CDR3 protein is CASSFPAPKTGGTDTQYF. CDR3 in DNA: TGTGCCAGCAGCTTCCCTGCCCCCAAAACAGGGGGCACAGATACGCAGTATTTT.

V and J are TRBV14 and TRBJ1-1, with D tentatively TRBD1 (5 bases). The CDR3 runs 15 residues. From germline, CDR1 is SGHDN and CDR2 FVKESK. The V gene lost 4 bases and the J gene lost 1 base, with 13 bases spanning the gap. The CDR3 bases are TGTGCCAGCAGCCGAAATCCTCAGGGGAACACTGAAGCTTTCTTT. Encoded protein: CASSRNPQGNTEAFF.